This T cell receptor (beta chain) was sequenced during a study of cytomegalovirus exposure and HLA in healthy donors. TCRdb keeps only in-frame clones here, not all; method: immunoSEQ multiplex PCR. The sample shows over 150,000 clones, about four fifths of them seen only once. The germline CDR1 and CDR2 sequences are MGHRA and YSYEKL. Trimming took 0 bases from V and 11 from J, leaving 11 bases between them. This CDR3 has 13 amino acids. This TCR came from a woman aged 18-29 years in good health and CMV-seropositive. The chain combines TRBV4-1 with TRBJ1-5; D remains unclear. Sequences were obtained from PBMCs. CDR3 sequence (DNA): TGCGCCAGCAGCCAAGATCCGGTCGGGGCCCAGCATTTT. Protein sequence: CASSQDPVGAQHF.